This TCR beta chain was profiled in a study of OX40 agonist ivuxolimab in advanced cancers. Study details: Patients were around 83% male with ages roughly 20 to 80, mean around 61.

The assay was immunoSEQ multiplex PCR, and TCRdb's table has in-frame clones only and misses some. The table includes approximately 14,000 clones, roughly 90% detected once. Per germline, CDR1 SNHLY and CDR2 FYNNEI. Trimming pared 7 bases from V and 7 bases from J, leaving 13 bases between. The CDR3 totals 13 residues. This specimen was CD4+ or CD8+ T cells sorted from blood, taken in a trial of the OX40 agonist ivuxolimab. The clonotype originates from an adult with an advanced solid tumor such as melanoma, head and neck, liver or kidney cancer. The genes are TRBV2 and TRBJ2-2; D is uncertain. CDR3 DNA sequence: TGTGCCAGCACGGCTGGTGTGGACGGGGAGCTGTTTTTT. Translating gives CASTAGVDGELFF.